This T cell receptor (beta chain) was captured in a study of graft-versus-host responses after intestinal transplantation. For the study at large: Transplants given to recipients were multivisceral, liver-intestinal, or isolated intestinal. Study-wide findings and caveats: Detection of GvH clones occurred in recipient marrow, and some had their first appearance in ileum or blood.

Sequenced by immunoSEQ multiplex PCR; TCRdb stores in-frame clones only, minus some. The repertoire holds some 87,000 clones, with roughly 90% as singletons. A note on this clone: Its specificity is not known.

V lost 1 base to trimming and J lost 5 bases; unmatched junction nucleotides: 1. This CDR3 has 13 amino acids. CDR1 and CDR2 (germline): SGHNT, YENEEA. The sample in question was unstimulated CD4+ T cells sorted from spleen or lymph node cells, obtained before intestinal transplant. The clonotype originates from a human donor who received an intestinal transplant. The chain employs TRBV11-3 and TRBJ1-1, with 7 bases matching TRBD1. CDR3 coding DNA: TGTGCCAGCAGCTTAGGGGGACAGACTGAAGCTTTCTTT. Its translation: CASSLGGQTEAFF.